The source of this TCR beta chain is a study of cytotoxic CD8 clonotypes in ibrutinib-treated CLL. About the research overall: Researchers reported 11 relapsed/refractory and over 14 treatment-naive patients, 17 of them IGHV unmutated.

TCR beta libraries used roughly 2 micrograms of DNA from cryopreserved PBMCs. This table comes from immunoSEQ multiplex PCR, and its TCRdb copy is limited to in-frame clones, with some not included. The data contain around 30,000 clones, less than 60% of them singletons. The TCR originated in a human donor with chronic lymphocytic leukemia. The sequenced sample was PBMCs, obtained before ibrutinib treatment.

Written as DNA, the CDR3 is TGTGCCAGCAGCTTCCGACAGGGCCTTAGTGCCGGGGAGCTGTTTTTT. Its protein is CASSFRQGLSAGELFF. This chain connects TRBV7-9 to TRBJ2-2; 7 nucleotides agree with TRBD1. CDR3 length: 16 amino acids. CDR1 is SEHNR, CDR2 FQNEAQ, per germline (reference sequence). V was pared by 3 bases and J by 6 bases, with 10 bases of the junction left unmatched.